This TCR beta chain appears in the sequencing data of a study of control samples from healthy donors and cancer patients. Germline lookup yields CDR1 SGHTA and CDR2 FQGTGA. V was clipped by 2 bases and J by 2 bases; unmatched bases: 0. The CDR3 contains 14 residues. The protocol was immunoSEQ multiplex PCR, while the TCRdb copy is restricted to in-frame clones and leaves out a portion. The table includes about 89,000 clones, around nine tenths detected once. This rearrangement joins TRBV7-3 to TRBJ2-5; TRBD2 agrees at 9 bases. This TCR came from a man aged 25 to 40 in good health. The sample was blood. DNA for the CDR3: TGTGCCAGCAGCTTAGCGGGGGGGCAAGAGACCCAGTACTTC. Translating gives CASSLAGGQETQYF.